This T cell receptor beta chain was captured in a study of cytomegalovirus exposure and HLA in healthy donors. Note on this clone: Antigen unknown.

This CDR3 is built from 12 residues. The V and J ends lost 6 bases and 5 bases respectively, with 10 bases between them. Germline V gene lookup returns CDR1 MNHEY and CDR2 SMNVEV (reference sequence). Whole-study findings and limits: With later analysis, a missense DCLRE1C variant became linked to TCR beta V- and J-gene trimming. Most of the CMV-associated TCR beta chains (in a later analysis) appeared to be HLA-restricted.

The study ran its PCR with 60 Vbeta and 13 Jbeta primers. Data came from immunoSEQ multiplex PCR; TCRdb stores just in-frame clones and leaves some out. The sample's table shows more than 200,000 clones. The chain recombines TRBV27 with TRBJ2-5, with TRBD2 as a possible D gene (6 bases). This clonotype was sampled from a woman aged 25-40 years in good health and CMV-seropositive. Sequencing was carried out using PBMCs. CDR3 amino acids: CASRAGRETQYF. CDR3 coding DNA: TGTGCCAGCAGGGCGGGAAGGGAGACCCAGTACTTC.